The clone carrying this TCR beta chain appeared once. Trimming cost V 6 bases and J 7 bases; bases outside gene matches: 2. The CDR3 is made up of 12 amino acids. This entry belongs to a study of blood T cell repertoires in COVID-19. In the original analysis: Researchers report that nucleated cell counts were estimated from reference gene primer amplification. The data were produced by immunoSEQ multiplex PCR, yet TCRdb's version contains in-frame clones alone and is incomplete. V and J calls and clone size are those listed in that table; D and trimming were worked out from the DNA. The data contain fewer than 250,000 clones, roughly 86% of them seen just once; the ten biggest clones take up approximately 5%.

The receptor was isolated from an older woman with active or convalescent COVID-19. Specimen: peripheral blood. The chain links TRBV12-3 or TRBV12-4 to TRBJ1-5; TRBD1 matches at 8 bases. For the CDR3, the DNA is TGTGCCAGCAGGACAGGGGACCAGCCCCAGCATTTT. Protein product: CASRTGDQPQHF.